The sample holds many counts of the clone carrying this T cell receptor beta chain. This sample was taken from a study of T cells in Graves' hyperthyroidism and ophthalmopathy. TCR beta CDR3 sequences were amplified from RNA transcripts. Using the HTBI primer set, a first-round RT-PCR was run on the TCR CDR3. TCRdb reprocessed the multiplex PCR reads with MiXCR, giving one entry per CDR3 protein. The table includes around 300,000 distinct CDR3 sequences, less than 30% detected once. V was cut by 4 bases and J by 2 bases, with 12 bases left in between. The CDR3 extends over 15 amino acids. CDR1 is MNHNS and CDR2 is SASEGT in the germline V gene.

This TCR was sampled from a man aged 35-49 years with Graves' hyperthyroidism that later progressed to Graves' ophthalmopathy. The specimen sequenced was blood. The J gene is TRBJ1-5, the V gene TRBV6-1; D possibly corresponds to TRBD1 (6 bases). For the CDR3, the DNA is TGTGCCAGCAGTGCAAAGGCAGGGGGCAATCAGCCCCAGCATTTT. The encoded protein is CASSAKAGGNQPQHF.